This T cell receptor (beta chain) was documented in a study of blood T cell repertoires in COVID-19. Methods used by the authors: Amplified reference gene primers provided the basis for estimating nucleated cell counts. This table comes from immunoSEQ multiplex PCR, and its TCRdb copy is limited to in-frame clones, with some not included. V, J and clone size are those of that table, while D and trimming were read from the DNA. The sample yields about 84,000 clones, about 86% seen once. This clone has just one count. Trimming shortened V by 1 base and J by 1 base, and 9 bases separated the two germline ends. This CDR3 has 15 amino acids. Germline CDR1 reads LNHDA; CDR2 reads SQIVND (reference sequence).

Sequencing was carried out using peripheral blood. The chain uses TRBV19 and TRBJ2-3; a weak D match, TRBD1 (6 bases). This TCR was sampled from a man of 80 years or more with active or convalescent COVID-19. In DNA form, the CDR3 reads TGTGCCAGTAGTATAGGGGACAAGCGCACAGATACGCAGTATTTT. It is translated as CASSIGDKRTDTQYF. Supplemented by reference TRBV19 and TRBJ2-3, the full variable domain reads DGGITQSPKYLFRKEGQNVTLSCEQNLNHDAMYWYRQDPGQGLRLIYYSQIVNDFQKGDIAEGYSVSREKKESFPLTVTSAQKNPTAFYLCASSIGDKRTDTQYFGPGTRLTVL.